This T cell receptor beta chain was sequenced during a study of CD8 T cells in Susac syndrome. About the research overall: Patients with Susac syndrome were therapy-naive, on corticosteroids, or on intravenous immunoglobulin alone at blood draw.

The RNA input was about 0.45 to 1 ug, and it was reverse transcribed with random hexamers. Amplification of the TCR beta CDR3 was carried out by immunoSEQ multiplex PCR, which spanned a total of 54 Vbeta and 13 Jbeta segments. TCRdb analysed the immunoSEQ multiplex PCR reads with MiXCR anew, one entry per CDR3 protein. The sample includes roughly 86,000 distinct CDR3 sequences, roughly 95% of them seen just once. Germline V gene lookup returns CDR1 MRHNA and CDR2 SNTAGT. The CDR3 is made up of 11 amino acids. The V and J ends lost 2 bases and 9 bases respectively, with 5 bases between them. Sequencing was performed on CD8+ T cells from PBMCs. This clonotype was sampled from a human donor with Susac syndrome. This sequence joins TRBV6-4 and TRBJ2-1, with D perhaps TRBD2 (5 bases). CDR3 sequence (DNA): TGTGCCAGCAGTGACGGAGGTGAGCAGTTCTTC. It is translated as CASSDGGEQFF.